Following are 10 T cell receptor beta chains from one sample sequenced in a study of blood T cell repertoires in COVID-19. Measured with immunoSEQ multiplex PCR; TCRdb has only the in-frame clones, and not every one. The sample shows about 130,000 clones, roughly 83% of them seen only once. The sequenced material came from PBMCs or T cells enriched from blood (not recorded which). The receptors come from a man aged 50-60 years who had recovered from COVID-19.

The chain has TRBV27 and TRBJ1-6; TRBD1 matches at 8 bases. CDR1 and CDR2 from the germline V gene are MNHEY and SMNVEV (reference sequence). CDR3 length: 16 amino acids. V trimming: 5 bases; J trimming: 4 bases; junction bases outside the gene matches: 7. CDR3 protein: CASSRPGQAYNSPLHF. CDR3 coding DNA: TGTGCCAGCAGTCGTCCGGGACAGGCATATAATTCACCCCTCCACTTT.

CDR3: CASSAGGFSRGTGELFF. CDR3 DNA: TGTGCCAGCAGCGCCGGGGGGTTCTCCCGGGGTACCGGGGAGCTGTTTTTT. The chain combines TRBV9 with TRBJ2-2; 7 bases map to TRBD2. The J segment lost 5 bases and the V segment lost 3 bases, leaving 13 bases of the junction unmatched. The germline gives CDR1 SGDLS, CDR2 YYNGEE. This CDR3 is 17 amino acids long.

The chain uses TRBV10-3 and TRBJ2-7; 9 bases agree with TRBD2. The CDR3 has 15 amino acids. The ends lost 6 bases at V and 0 bases at J; junction bases unmatched: 6. The germline CDR1 and CDR2 sequences are ENHRY and SYGVKD. CDR3 sequence: CAIRGSTSGSYEQYF. The CDR3 DNA is TGTGCCATCAGGGGATCGACTAGCGGCTCCTACGAGCAGTACTTC.

J is TRBJ1-5 and V is TRBV7-2, with 8 bases identical to TRBD1. Trimming took 5 bases from V and 6 from J; bases not matched to a gene: 9. This CDR3 is 15 amino acids long. CDR1 is SGHTA, CDR2 FQGNSA, per germline. The CDR3 spells CASSEQTGDSQPQHF. Here the CDR3 DNA reads TGTGCCAGCAGCGAACAGACAGGGGACTCTCAGCCCCAGCATTTT.

The chain is built from TRBV21-1 and TRBJ1-1; TRBD1 is taken as the D call from the table, unchecked against the DNA. TRBV21-1 is assigned pseudogene status. The CDR3 covers 16 residues. The CDR3 sequence: CASSKPTGGENTEAFF. The CDR3 nucleotides read TGTGCCAGCAGCAAACCCACAGGGGGGGAGAACACTGAAGCTTTCTTT.

The chain is built from TRBV28 and TRBJ2-1; 7 bases agree with TRBD1. This CDR3 contains 15 residues. Germline CDR1 is MDHEN and CDR2 is SYDVKM. After removal of 3 bases from V and 4 bases from J, the junction contained 6 bases not matched to a gene. CDR3 amino acids: CASSLGDSPYNEQFF. The CDR3 DNA follows: TGTGCCAGCAGTTTGGGGGACAGCCCATACAATGAGCAGTTCTTC.

The CDR3: CASGPFAAGRGGVEAFF. DNA for the CDR3: TGTGCTAGTGGTCCGTTTGCGGCAGGGAGAGGGGGGGTTGAAGCTTTCTTT. The chain employs TRBV12-5 and TRBJ1-1, with a weak D call TRBD1 (6 bases). V lost 5 bases to trimming and J lost 7 bases, with 26 bases between them. Germline loops: CDR1 LGHNT, CDR2 FRNRAP. CDR3 length: 17 amino acids.

Here the CDR3 reads CASSVGMVSSYNSPLHF. DNA of the CDR3: TGTGCCAGCAGCGTAGGAATGGTGAGCTCCTATAATTCACCCCTCCACTTT. The rearrangement links TRBV9 to TRBJ1-6, with unresolved D. CDR3 length equals 17 residues. Germline V lookup: CDR1 SGDLS, CDR2 YYNGEE. Trimming shortened V by 0 bases and J by 0 bases, and 10 bases separated the two germline ends.

The chain has TRBV5-5 and TRBJ1-1; D remains unclear. Germline values: CDR1 SGHKS, CDR2 YYEKEE (reference sequence). CDR3 length equals 15 residues. The V gene lost 1 base and the J gene lost 5 bases, with 15 bases spanning the gap. The DNA for the CDR3 is TGTGCCAGCAGCTTGAACGGGGATGGAAGGACTGAAGCTTTCTTT. Translation: CASSLNGDGRTEAFF.

The rearrangement links TRBV7-9 to TRBJ1-4, with 7 bases that match TRBD1. This CDR3 comprises 15 residues. After removal of 2 bases from V and 4 bases from J, the junction contained 4 bases not matched to a gene. The germline V gene has CDR1 SEHNR and CDR2 FQNEAQ (reference sequence). The CDR3 reads CASSLNRGVNEKLFF. CDR3 DNA: TGTGCCAGCAGCTTAAACAGGGGTGTTAATGAAAAACTGTTTTTT. The full variable domain, completed using reference TRBV7-9 and TRBJ1-4, is DTGVSQNPRHKITKRGQNVTFRCDPISEHNRLYWYRQTLGQGPEFLTYFQNEAQLEKSRLLSDRFSAERPKGSFSTLEIQRTEQGDSAMYLCASSLNRGVNEKLFFGSGTQLSVL.